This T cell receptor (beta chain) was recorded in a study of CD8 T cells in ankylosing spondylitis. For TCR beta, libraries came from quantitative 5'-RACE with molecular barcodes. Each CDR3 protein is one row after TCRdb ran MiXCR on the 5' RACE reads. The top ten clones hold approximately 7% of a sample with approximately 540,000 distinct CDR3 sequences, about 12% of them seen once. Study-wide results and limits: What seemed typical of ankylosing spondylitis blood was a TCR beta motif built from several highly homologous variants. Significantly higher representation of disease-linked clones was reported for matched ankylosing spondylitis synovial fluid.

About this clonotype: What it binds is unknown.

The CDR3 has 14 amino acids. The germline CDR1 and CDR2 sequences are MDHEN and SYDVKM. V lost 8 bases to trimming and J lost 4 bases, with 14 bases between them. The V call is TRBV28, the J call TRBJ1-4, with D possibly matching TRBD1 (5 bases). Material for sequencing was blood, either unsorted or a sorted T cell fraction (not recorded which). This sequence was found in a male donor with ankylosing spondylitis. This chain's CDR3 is CASVGAGGNEKLFF. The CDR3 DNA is TGTGCCAGCGTCGGGGCGGGGGGTAATGAAAAACTGTTTTTT.